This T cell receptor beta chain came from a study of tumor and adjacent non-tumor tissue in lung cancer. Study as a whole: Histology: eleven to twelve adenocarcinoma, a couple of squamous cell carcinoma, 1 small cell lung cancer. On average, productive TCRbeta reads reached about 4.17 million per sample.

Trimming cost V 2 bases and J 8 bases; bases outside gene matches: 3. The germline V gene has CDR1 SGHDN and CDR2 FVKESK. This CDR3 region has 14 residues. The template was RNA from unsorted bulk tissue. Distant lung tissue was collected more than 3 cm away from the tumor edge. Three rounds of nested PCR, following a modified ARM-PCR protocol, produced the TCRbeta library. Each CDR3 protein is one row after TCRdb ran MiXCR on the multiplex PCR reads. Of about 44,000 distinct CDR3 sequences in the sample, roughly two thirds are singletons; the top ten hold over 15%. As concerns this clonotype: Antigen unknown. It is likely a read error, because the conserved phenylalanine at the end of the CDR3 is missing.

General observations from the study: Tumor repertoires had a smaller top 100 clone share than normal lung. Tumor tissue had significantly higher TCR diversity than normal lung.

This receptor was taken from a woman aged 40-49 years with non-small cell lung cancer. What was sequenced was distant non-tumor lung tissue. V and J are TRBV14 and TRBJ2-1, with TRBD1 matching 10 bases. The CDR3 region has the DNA TGTGCCAGCAGCCAAATTGGGACAGGGGATGAGCAGTTCCTC. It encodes CASSQIGTGDEQFL.